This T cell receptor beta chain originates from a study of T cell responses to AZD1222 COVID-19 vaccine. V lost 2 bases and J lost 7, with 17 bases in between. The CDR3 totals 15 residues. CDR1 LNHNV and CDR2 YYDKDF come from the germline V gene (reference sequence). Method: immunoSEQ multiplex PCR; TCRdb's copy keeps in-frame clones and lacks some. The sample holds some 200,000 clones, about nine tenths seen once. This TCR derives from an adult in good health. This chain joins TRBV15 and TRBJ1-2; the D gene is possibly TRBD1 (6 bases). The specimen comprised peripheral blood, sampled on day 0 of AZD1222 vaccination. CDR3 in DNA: TGTGCCACCAGCAGACCTAGGCGGGGGGCAGGTGGCTACACCTTC. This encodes CATSRPRRGAGGYTF.